The rows below give T cell receptor beta chains drawn from one sample of a study of T cell responses to AZD1222 COVID-19 vaccine. Libraries were prepared by immunoSEQ multiplex PCR; TCRdb keeps only in-frame clonotypes and omits some of them. The repertoire holds about 59,000 clones, with roughly 89% as singletons. This specimen was peripheral blood, taken 28 days after the second AZD1222 dose. These receptor sequences come from an adult who received the AZD1222 COVID-19 vaccine. Both conserved end residues are part of each CDR3. The order of the fields is J gene, D gene, V gene, clone size, CDR3 DNA, CDR3 protein. A D gene is named only where the DNA matches it firmly. Rows give clone size only sometimes, using once, few, many, or a class for an expanded clone.

j_gene: TRBJ2-4; d_gene: NA; v_gene: TRBV5-4; abundance: NA; CDR3nt: TGTGCCAGCAGCAATTTGGGAACAGAAAACATTCAGTACTTC; CDR3aa: CASSNLGTENIQYF
j_gene: TRBJ1-6; d_gene: TRBD1; v_gene: TRBV19; abundance: NA; CDR3nt: TGTGCCAGTAGAGGGGGCGCAGGGTCACCCCTCCACTTT; CDR3aa: CASRGGAGSPLHF
j_gene: TRBJ2-5; d_gene: NA; v_gene: TRBV27; abundance: NA; CDR3nt: TGTGCCAGCAGTGGGCGGGGTTTCCAAGAGACCCAGTACTTC; CDR3aa: CASSGRGFQETQYF
j_gene: TRBJ2-3; d_gene: NA; v_gene: TRBV2; abundance: once; CDR3nt: TGTGCCGGGCCTCCTTGGACAGCAACAGAAGATACGCAGTATTTT; CDR3aa: CAGPPWTATEDTQYF
j_gene: TRBJ2-3; d_gene: NA; v_gene: TRBV19; abundance: few; CDR3nt: TGTGCCAGTAGCCCGAGCACAGATACGCAGTATTTT; CDR3aa: CASSPSTDTQYF
j_gene: TRBJ2-2; d_gene: NA; v_gene: TRBV19; abundance: NA; CDR3nt: TGTGCCAGTAGTTTTCACACCGGGGAGCTGTTTTTT; CDR3aa: CASSFHTGELFF
j_gene: TRBJ2-7; d_gene: NA; v_gene: TRBV5-6; abundance: NA; CDR3nt: TGTGCCAGCAGCCCCGGGAACAGGGCCAACGAGCAGTACTTC; CDR3aa: CASSPGNRANEQYF
j_gene: TRBJ2-1; d_gene: NA; v_gene: TRBV4-2; abundance: NA; CDR3nt: TGTGCCAGCAGCCAAGATGGGACCCATGAGCAGTTCTTC; CDR3aa: CASSQDGTHEQFF
j_gene: TRBJ2-7; d_gene: TRBD2; v_gene: TRBV11-3; abundance: NA; CDR3nt: TGTGCCAGCAGCTTAGTATTCAGCGGGGAATCCTACGAGCAGTACTTC; CDR3aa: CASSLVFSGESYEQYF
j_gene: TRBJ1-5; d_gene: NA; v_gene: TRBV5-6; abundance: NA; CDR3nt: TGTGCCAGCAGCCGGGACTCCTCGCGGCAGCCCCAGCATTTT; CDR3aa: CASSRDSSRQPQHF
j_gene: TRBJ2-7; d_gene: NA; v_gene: TRBV5-8; abundance: once; CDR3nt: TGTGCCAGCAGCCCTAGTCCGGGGGCCTCCTACGAGCAGTACTTC; CDR3aa: CASSPSPGASYEQYF
j_gene: TRBJ2-2; d_gene: TRBD2; v_gene: TRBV7-8; abundance: few; CDR3nt: TGTGCCAGCAGCGCCAGACTAGCGGGGGGGCCCGGCACCGGGGAGCTGTTTTTT; CDR3aa: CASSARLAGGPGTGELFF
j_gene: TRBJ1-2; d_gene: NA; v_gene: TRBV6-1; abundance: NA; CDR3nt: TGTGCCAGCAGTGAAGCGCGGACTGGCTACACCTTC; CDR3aa: CASSEARTGYTF
j_gene: TRBJ2-1; d_gene: NA; v_gene: TRBV30; abundance: once; CDR3nt: TGTGCCTGGAGCCGGGGGTCCAATGAGCAGTTCTTC; CDR3aa: CAWSRGSNEQFF
j_gene: TRBJ2-7; d_gene: TRBD1; v_gene: TRBV18; abundance: few; CDR3nt: TGTGCCAGCTCACCCGGACAGGGGGCGTACGAGCAGTACTTC; CDR3aa: CASSPGQGAYEQYF
j_gene: TRBJ1-4; d_gene: NA; v_gene: TRBV5-6; abundance: NA; CDR3nt: TGTGCCAGCAGCTTGGGGGGCATCTCAACTAATGAAAAACTGTTTTTT; CDR3aa: CASSLGGISTNEKLFF
j_gene: TRBJ2-6; d_gene: TRBD1; v_gene: TRBV30; abundance: NA; CDR3nt: TGTGCCTGGAGTGGGGGACAGGGTCCCTCTGGGGCCAACGTCCTGACTTTC; CDR3aa: CAWSGGQGPSGANVLTF
j_gene: TRBJ1-6; d_gene: NA; v_gene: TRBV5-1; abundance: NA; CDR3nt: TGCGCCAGCAGCTTGGAGGTGGGTCGGTCACCCCTCCACTTT; CDR3aa: CASSLEVGRSPLHF
j_gene: TRBJ2-5; d_gene: NA; v_gene: TRBV12-3/TRBV12-4; abundance: NA; CDR3nt: TGTGCCAGCAGCCTCAAGGAGACCCAGTACTTC; CDR3aa: CASSLKETQYF
j_gene: TRBJ2-3; d_gene: TRBD2; v_gene: TRBV19; abundance: once; CDR3nt: TGTGCCAGTAGTAGGGCGGGGGGGCTAGATACGCAGTATTTT; CDR3aa: CASSRAGGLDTQYF
j_gene: TRBJ2-7; d_gene: TRBD1; v_gene: TRBV5-1; abundance: NA; CDR3nt: TGCGCCAGCAGCCCTTCTCCGACAGGGGGCGGCGAGCAGTACTTC; CDR3aa: CASSPSPTGGGEQYF
j_gene: TRBJ1-2; d_gene: NA; v_gene: TRBV19; abundance: NA; CDR3nt: TGTGCCAGTAGTATAGAGGGGTCCTCTCACTATGGCTACACCTTC; CDR3aa: CASSIEGSSHYGYTF
j_gene: TRBJ2-5; d_gene: NA; v_gene: TRBV4-1; abundance: NA; CDR3nt: TGCGCCAGCAGCCAGGGGGCCCCGCTATTCAAATACGAGACCCAGTACTTC; CDR3aa: CASSQGAPLFKYETQYF
j_gene: TRBJ1-2; d_gene: NA; v_gene: TRBV6-1; abundance: NA; CDR3nt: TGTGCCAGCAGTGACAGGGGAATTCGGGACTATGGCTACACCTTC; CDR3aa: CASSDRGIRDYGYTF
j_gene: TRBJ1-1; d_gene: TRBD1; v_gene: TRBV30; abundance: NA; CDR3nt: TGTGCCTGGAGACCCCCAGGGGGGGCGCGAAACACTGAAGCTTTCTTT; CDR3aa: CAWRPPGGARNTEAFF
j_gene: TRBJ1-1; d_gene: TRBD1; v_gene: TRBV2; abundance: NA; CDR3nt: TGTGCCAGCAGTGAGACCGACAGGGACACTGAAGCTTTCTTT; CDR3aa: CASSETDRDTEAFF
j_gene: TRBJ1-1; d_gene: NA; v_gene: TRBV5-1; abundance: once; CDR3nt: TGCGCCAGCAGCTCGCTGACAGGCAATGAAGCTTTCTTT; CDR3aa: CASSSLTGNEAFF
j_gene: TRBJ2-2; d_gene: NA; v_gene: TRBV5-4; abundance: NA; CDR3nt: TGTGCCAGCAGCAGACAGGGAGGAAGGGAGCTGTTTTTT; CDR3aa: CASSRQGGRELFF
j_gene: TRBJ2-5; d_gene: NA; v_gene: TRBV11-3; abundance: NA; CDR3nt: TGTGCCAGCAGCTTGATGCCACAAGAGACCCAGTACTTC; CDR3aa: CASSLMPQETQYF
j_gene: TRBJ2-1; d_gene: TRBD2; v_gene: TRBV3-1/TRBV3-2; abundance: NA; CDR3nt: TGTGCCAGCAGCTACCGGACTAGTAATGAGCAGTTCTTC; CDR3aa: CASSYRTSNEQFF
j_gene: TRBJ2-2; d_gene: NA; v_gene: TRBV7-2; abundance: NA; CDR3nt: TGTGCCAGCAGCTTAGTAGGGGCCGGGGAGCTGTTTTTT; CDR3aa: CASSLVGAGELFF
j_gene: TRBJ2-3; d_gene: NA; v_gene: TRBV28; abundance: once; CDR3nt: TGTGCCAGCAGTTTCACAGGGCTAAATACGCAGTATTTT; CDR3aa: CASSFTGLNTQYF
j_gene: TRBJ2-7; d_gene: NA; v_gene: TRBV27; abundance: NA; CDR3nt: TGTGCCAGCAGTTCTTACAGTGGGGAGCAGTACTTC; CDR3aa: CASSSYSGEQYF
j_gene: TRBJ2-5; d_gene: NA; v_gene: TRBV9; abundance: NA; CDR3nt: TGTGCCAGCAGCGTAGCTAGGGAGACCCAGTACTTC; CDR3aa: CASSVARETQYF
j_gene: TRBJ2-3; d_gene: NA; v_gene: TRBV3-1/TRBV3-2; abundance: NA; CDR3nt: TGTGCCAGCAGCCCCCAGGGGAGGGGGACAGATACGCAGTATTTT; CDR3aa: CASSPQGRGTDTQYF
j_gene: TRBJ1-2; d_gene: NA; v_gene: TRBV5-5; abundance: NA; CDR3nt: TGTGCCAGCAGCAGTACCGGGACGACTAACTATGGCTACACCTTC; CDR3aa: CASSSTGTTNYGYTF
j_gene: TRBJ2-1; d_gene: NA; v_gene: TRBV9; abundance: NA; CDR3nt: TGTGCCAGCAGCGTGGCCTTAGTCAATGAGCAGTTCTTC; CDR3aa: CASSVALVNEQFF
j_gene: TRBJ1-4; d_gene: TRBD1; v_gene: TRBV5-1; abundance: NA; CDR3nt: TGCGCCAGCAGTTGGGACAGGGGGGAACTGTTTTTT; CDR3aa: CASSWDRGELFF
j_gene: TRBJ1-6; d_gene: NA; v_gene: TRBV9; abundance: NA; CDR3nt: TGTGCCAGCAGCTCCCGGACCGGCGGGAATTCACCCCTCCACTTT; CDR3aa: CASSSRTGGNSPLHF
j_gene: TRBJ2-7; d_gene: TRBD2; v_gene: TRBV30; abundance: NA; CDR3nt: TGTGCCTGGAGTCCCGGGGGGAAGGTCTACGAGCAGTACTTC; CDR3aa: CAWSPGGKVYEQYF
j_gene: TRBJ2-7; d_gene: NA; v_gene: TRBV10-3; abundance: NA; CDR3nt: TGTGCCATCAGTGAGGACAGGTTTGCGGGCGAGCAGTACTTC; CDR3aa: CAISEDRFAGEQYF
j_gene: TRBJ2-2; d_gene: NA; v_gene: TRBV11-2; abundance: NA; CDR3nt: TGTGCCAGCAGCTTAGGCCGGGACACAATAACGAACACCGGGGAGCTGTTTTTT; CDR3aa: CASSLGRDTITNTGELFF
j_gene: TRBJ1-4; d_gene: NA; v_gene: TRBV5-1; abundance: NA; CDR3nt: TGCGCCAGCGGCGAAGGGACCAATGAAAAACTGTTTTTT; CDR3aa: CASGEGTNEKLFF
j_gene: TRBJ2-3; d_gene: NA; v_gene: TRBV7-9; abundance: NA; CDR3nt: TGTGCCGGGGGCCTAGCGGGCACAGATACGCAGTATTTT; CDR3aa: CAGGLAGTDTQYF
j_gene: TRBJ1-2; d_gene: NA; v_gene: TRBV28; abundance: NA; CDR3nt: TGTGCCAGCAGTTTGAATCATGGCTACACCTTC; CDR3aa: CASSLNHGYTF
j_gene: TRBJ2-2; d_gene: NA; v_gene: TRBV7-2; abundance: NA; CDR3nt: TGTGCCAGCAGCTTAGAGACCGGGAGATTCACCGGGGAGCTGTTTTTT; CDR3aa: CASSLETGRFTGELFF
j_gene: TRBJ1-5; d_gene: TRBD1; v_gene: TRBV6-1; abundance: NA; CDR3nt: TGTGCCAGCAGTGAAGCGGCCGGGACAGGGGTCGGTCGCAATCAGCCCCAGCATTTT; CDR3aa: CASSEAAGTGVGRNQPQHF
j_gene: TRBJ2-1; d_gene: TRBD2; v_gene: TRBV10-3; abundance: once; CDR3nt: TGTGCCATCAATCCCCAAGCGGGAGGGACCTACAATGAGCAGTTCTTC; CDR3aa: CAINPQAGGTYNEQFF
j_gene: TRBJ2-1; d_gene: TRBD2; v_gene: TRBV7-2; abundance: NA; CDR3nt: TGTGCCAGCAGCTTAGGGCGGGAGAAGGTCAATGAGCAGTTCTTC; CDR3aa: CASSLGREKVNEQFF
j_gene: TRBJ2-5; d_gene: TRBD2; v_gene: TRBV7-2; abundance: NA; CDR3nt: TGTGCCAGCAGCTTAGAACGCCTAGCGGGGAGCGGGACCCAGTACTTC; CDR3aa: CASSLERLAGSGTQYF
j_gene: TRBJ1-1; d_gene: NA; v_gene: TRBV21-1; abundance: NA; CDR3nt: TGTGCCAGCAAGGTCCTGTCTGGCAACAGTGAAGCTTTCTTT; CDR3aa: CASKVLSGNSEAFF
j_gene: TRBJ2-5; d_gene: NA; v_gene: TRBV20-1; abundance: NA; CDR3nt: TGCAGTGCTAGTCCAGGGCGCCAAGAGACCCAGTACTTC; CDR3aa: CSASPGRQETQYF
j_gene: TRBJ1-4; d_gene: NA; v_gene: TRBV27; abundance: NA; CDR3nt: TGTGCCAGCAGTTTATCACTGGGGACACAGAATGAAAAACTGTTTTTT; CDR3aa: CASSLSLGTQNEKLFF